Listed below are T cell receptor beta chains from one sample, sequenced in a study of blood T cell repertoires in COVID-19. Measured with immunoSEQ multiplex PCR; TCRdb has only the in-frame clones, and not every one. The sample carries roughly 160,000 clones, around 86% recorded once. Material: peripheral blood. Receptor source: a woman older than 75 with COVID-19, enrolled during active disease. CDR3s include the opening cysteine and the closing phenylalanine or tryptophan. D genes are given only for firm matches.

NA TRBJ2-5 TRBV27 CASSPVDFQETQYF
NA TRBJ1-1 TRBV7-2 CASSLNRNTEAFF
TRBD2 TRBJ2-1 TRBV9 CASSVGGRANEQFF
NA TRBJ1-2 TRBV6-1 CASSEQGNYGYTF
TRBD1 TRBJ2-7 TRBV7-2 CASSLAGTGREQYF
TRBD1 TRBJ1-4 TRBV9 CASSGGTGGFEKLFF
TRBD1 TRBJ1-6 TRBV4-3 CASSQGGTGSSPLHF
TRBD1 TRBJ2-2 TRBV6-5 CAAALGQGNTGELFF
TRBD1 TRBJ1-1 TRBV29-1 CSGSIGGGTEAFF
NA TRBJ1-4 TRBV28 CASSSTGGFNEKLFF
TRBD2 TRBJ2-1 TRBV7-9 CATTGGSYNEQFF
NA TRBJ1-4 TRBV4-2 CASSQGGSGSNEKLFF
TRBD2 TRBJ2-4 TRBV4-2 CASSQEETSGSIGIQYF